What follows describes a single TCR beta chain. No antigen is known for it. Sorting of PBMCs yielded the CD4+ and CD8+ T cells. The sample belongs to a study of CD8+ T cells in alopecia areata. Overall study findings and caveats: The study found higher clonality in lesional than normal scalp, especially in alopecia totalis/universalis. There were also resident alphabeta T cells of normal skin sequenced in scalp samples. Sharing of TCR sequences between patients (possibly for HLA-related reasons) was less clear than in mice.

After isolation, RNA underwent reverse transcription to generate cDNA as the sequencing template. Produced via immunoSEQ multiplex PCR; TCRdb's table is partial and in-frame only. The table records about 200,000 clones, about 56% of them present only once. The TCR originated in a human donor in good health. The sample taken for sequencing was CD8+ T cells sorted from blood.

The CDR3 bases are TGTGCCAGCACGTGGGGGGCCACTAAGGGCACAGATACGCAGTATTTT. It yields the protein CASTWGATKGTDTQYF. The chain recombines TRBV2 with TRBJ2-3; D possibly uses TRBD1 or TRBD2 (6 bases each). V was pared by 7 bases and J by 1 base, with 18 bases between. Germline assignment: CDR1 SNHLY and CDR2 FYNNEI. CDR3 length: 16 residues. The whole variable domain, remainder taken from reference TRBV2 and TRBJ2-3, is EPEVTQTPSHQVTQMGQEVILRCVPISNHLYFYWYRQILGQKVEFLVSFYNNEISEKSEIFDDQFSVERPDGSNFTLKIRSTKLEDSAMYFCASTWGATKGTDTQYFGPGTRLTVL.